This T cell receptor (beta chain) was captured by sequencing in a study of control samples from healthy donors and cancer patients. The germline V gene has CDR1 SGHAT and CDR2 FQNNGV. The CDR3 runs 16 residues. V lost 1 base to trimming and J lost 1 base, with 11 bases between them. Generated by immunoSEQ multiplex PCR, the TCRdb table keeps only in-frame clones and is missing some. The data contain some 150,000 clones, just over 95% of them singletons. This chain uses TRBV11-2 with TRBJ2-4, with D possibly TRBD2 on 5 matching bases. This clonotype was sampled from a woman aged 25 to 39 in good health. The specimen was blood. The CDR3, as DNA: TGTGCCAGCAGCTTAGGAGGGTCTAAGGCCAAAAACATTCAGTACTTC. Encoded protein: CASSLGGSKAKNIQYF.